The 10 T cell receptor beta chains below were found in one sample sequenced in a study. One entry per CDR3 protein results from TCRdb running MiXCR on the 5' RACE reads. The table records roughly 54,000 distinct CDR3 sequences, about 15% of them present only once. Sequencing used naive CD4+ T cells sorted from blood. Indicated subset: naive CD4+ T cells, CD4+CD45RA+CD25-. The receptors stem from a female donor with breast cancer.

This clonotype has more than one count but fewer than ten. The CDR3 loop reads CASSHGQFISGANVLTF. The CDR3 coding sequence is TGCGCCAGCAGCCACGGACAGTTTATCTCTGGGGCCAACGTCCTGACTTTC. The genes are TRBV4-1 and TRBJ2-6; a possible D gene is TRBD1 (6 bases). CDR3 size: 17 residues. Trimming stripped 3 bases from V and 0 bases from J, with 12 bases between. CDR1 and CDR2 (germline): MGHRA, YSYEKL.

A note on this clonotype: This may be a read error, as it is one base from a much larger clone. This CDR3 reads CASSRTATYEQYF. CDR3 bases: TGTGCCAGCAGTCGGACAGCAACCTACGAGCAGTACTTC. This sequence joins TRBV28 and TRBJ2-7; the D gene is possibly TRBD1 (6 bases). The germline gives CDR1 MDHEN, CDR2 SYDVKM. The CDR3 length is 13 residues. V lost 5 bases and J 2 bases, leaving 10 bases between the germline ends.

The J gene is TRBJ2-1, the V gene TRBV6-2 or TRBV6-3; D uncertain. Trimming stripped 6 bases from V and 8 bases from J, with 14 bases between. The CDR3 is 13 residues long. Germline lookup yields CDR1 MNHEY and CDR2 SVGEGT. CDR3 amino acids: CASRNPTEHEQFF. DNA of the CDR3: TGTGCCAGCAGGAACCCCACGGAGCATGAGCAGTTCTTC.

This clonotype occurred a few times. Here the CDR3 reads CASSFAHLNTEAFF. The CDR3 DNA is TGTGCCAGCAGTTTTGCGCACCTGAACACTGAAGCTTTCTTT. The chain employs TRBV12-3 or TRBV12-4 and TRBJ1-1; D call uncertain. V dropped 3 bases and J dropped 0 bases, with 8 bases sitting between them. The CDR3 totals 14 residues.

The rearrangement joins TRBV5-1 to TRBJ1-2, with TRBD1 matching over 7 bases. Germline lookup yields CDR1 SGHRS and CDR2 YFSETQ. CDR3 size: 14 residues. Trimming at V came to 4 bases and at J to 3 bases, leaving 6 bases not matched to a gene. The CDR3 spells CASSTSTGHYGYTF. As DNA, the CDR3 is TGCGCCAGCAGCACGTCGACAGGGCACTATGGCTACACCTTC.

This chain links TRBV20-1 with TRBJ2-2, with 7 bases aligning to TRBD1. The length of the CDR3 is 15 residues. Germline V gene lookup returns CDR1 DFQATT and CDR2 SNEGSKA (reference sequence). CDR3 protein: CSTSPHRGNTGELFF. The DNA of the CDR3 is TGCAGCACCTCCCCCCACAGGGGGAACACCGGGGAGCTGTTTTTT.

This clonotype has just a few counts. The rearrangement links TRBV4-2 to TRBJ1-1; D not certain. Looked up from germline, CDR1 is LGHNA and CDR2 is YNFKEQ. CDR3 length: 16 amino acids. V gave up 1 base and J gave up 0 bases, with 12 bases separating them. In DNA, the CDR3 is TGTGCCAGCAGCCAAGTCGGAATTCAAATGAACACTGAAGCTTTCTTT. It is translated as CASSQVGIQMNTEAFF.

CDR3 bases: TGCGCCAGCAGCGCAGGGGGGATGAGCTCCTACGAGCAGTACTTC. Protein: CASSAGGMSSYEQYF. V gene TRBV5-1 combines with J gene TRBJ2-7; D may be TRBD1 (7 bases). V was shortened by 4 bases and J by 0 bases, with 14 bases between the two germline ends. Germline CDR1 reads SGHRS; CDR2 reads YFSETQ. The CDR3 covers 15 residues.

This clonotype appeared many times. The CDR3 sequence: CSATRTSGSSYEQYF. The CDR3, as DNA: TGCAGTGCCACAAGGACTAGCGGGAGTTCCTACGAGCAGTACTTC. The chain links TRBV20-1 to TRBJ2-7, with TRBD2 identical over 13 bases. Germline-derived CDR1 and CDR2 are DFQATT and SNEGSKA (reference sequence). The length of the CDR3 is 15 residues. Losses at the gene ends were 6 bases for V and 1 base for J; bases not matched to a gene: 6.

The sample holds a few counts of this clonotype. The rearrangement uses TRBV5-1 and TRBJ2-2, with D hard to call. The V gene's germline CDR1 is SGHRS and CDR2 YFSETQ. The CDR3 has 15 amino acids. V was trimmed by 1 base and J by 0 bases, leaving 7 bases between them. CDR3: CASSLNSANTGELFF. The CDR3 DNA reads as TGCGCCAGCAGCTTGAATTCCGCGAACACCGGGGAGCTGTTTTTT.